The rows below give T cell receptor beta chains drawn from one sample of a study of T cell responses to AZD1222 COVID-19 vaccine. Sequencing was performed with immunoSEQ multiplex PCR; in TCRdb, only in-frame clones are kept and a portion is missing. The sample yields 95,000 to 150,000 clones, about nine tenths seen once. Sequencing used peripheral blood, obtained on day 0 of AZD1222 vaccination. These TCRs come from an adult in good health. The conserved cysteine and the conserved F or W are not part of the CDR3 here.

v_call	j_call	cdr3_aa
TRBV5-1	TRBJ1-5	ASSEGTVNQPQH
TRBV28	TRBJ2-3	ASAIGSSDTQY
TRBV27	TRBJ2-7	ASSLRGYEQY
TRBV4-2	TRBJ1-1	ASGRGDTEAF
TRBV7-2	TRBJ1-1	ASSPGQGARTEAF
TRBV6-4	TRBJ1-5	ASSPTGYNQPQH
TRBV18	TRBJ2-3	ASSPPGAPADTQY
TRBV30	TRBJ2-3	AWSGDRVDTQY
TRBV9	TRBJ1-6	ASSAGGGGNSPLH
TRBV28	TRBJ1-4	ASSSGTVNEKLF
TRBV28	TRBJ1-3	ASSLSGRSSGNTIY
TRBV5-1	TRBJ2-7	ASSQWTGYEQY
TRBV19	TRBJ1-2	ASTVDRPGVSGYGYT
TRBV18	TRBJ2-7	ASSPLSVYEQY
TRBV2	TRBJ2-7	ASSEGHSVASYEQY
TRBV6-5	TRBJ2-1	ASSRLAGHQF
TRBV27	TRBJ2-3	ASSLVLAVSTDTQY
TRBV12-3/TRBV12-4	TRBJ1-2	ASSSRQGNGYT
TRBV5-1	TRBJ2-7	ASSPWDSAYEQY
TRBV5-4	TRBJ2-1	ASSGLTSGSSYNEQF
TRBV3-1/TRBV3-2	TRBJ2-7	ASSPPTGIYEQY
TRBV2	TRBJ1-5	ASSIQGAEQPQH
TRBV7-9	TRBJ2-7	ASSLSGQGTYEQY
TRBV20-1	TRBJ2-7	SAPTSYEQY
TRBV10-3	TRBJ2-3	AITDRAADTQY
TRBV7-9	TRBJ2-7	ASSLRAAGRRNEQY
TRBV6-2/TRBV6-3	TRBJ1-4	ASSSSGRAWEKLF